These 4 T cell receptor beta chains were all obtained from the same sample, sequenced in a study of identical twins. TCRdb processed the 5' RACE reads anew with MiXCR; each CDR3 protein has one entry. The repertoire has around 1.7 million distinct CDR3 sequences, around 29% of them found once; the top ten carry 0.25% to 0.3%. Specimen: cord blood. The receptors were sampled from a newborn girl in good health.

The V call is TRBV25-1, the J call TRBJ2-3; 7 nucleotides align to TRBD1. CDR3 length equals 15 residues. The germline gives CDR1 MGHDK, CDR2 SYGVNS. Germline trimming cut 6 bases from V and 2 bases from J; bases unmatched to any gene: 8. Here the CDR3 reads CASRLTGAPTDTQYF. The CDR3 bases are TGTGCCAGCAGACTAACAGGGGCCCCCACAGATACGCAGTATTTT.

This chain links TRBV25-1 with TRBJ1-4, with D tentatively TRBD1 (5 bases). The CDR3 has 12 amino acids. The germline gives CDR1 MGHDK, CDR2 SYGVNS. Trimming shortened V by 7 bases and J by 3 bases, and 6 bases separated the two germline ends. CDR3 amino acids: CASTGPNEKLFF. In DNA form, the CDR3 reads TGTGCCAGCACAGGGCCTAATGAAAAACTGTTTTTT.

J is TRBJ1-2 and V is TRBV12-3 or TRBV12-4; 8 positions match TRBD1. This CDR3 comprises 15 residues. The V gene end was trimmed by 5 bases and the J gene end by 5 bases; junction bases not matched to a gene: 10. This CDR3 reads CASSNRDRFFYGYTF. The CDR3 nucleotides are TGTGCCAGCAGTAACCGGGACAGGTTTTTTTATGGCTACACCTTC.

This clonotype was counted a few times. The chain links TRBV2 to TRBJ1-5, with 11 bases identical to TRBD1. Trimming took 1 base from V and 3 from J; bases not matched to a gene: 8. Per germline, CDR1 SNHLY and CDR2 FYNNEI. The CDR3 has 18 residues. Here the CDR3 reads CASSEGTGGPLPNQPQHF. CDR3 coding DNA: TGTGCCAGCAGTGAAGGGACAGGGGGCCCGCTCCCCAATCAGCCCCAGCATTTT.